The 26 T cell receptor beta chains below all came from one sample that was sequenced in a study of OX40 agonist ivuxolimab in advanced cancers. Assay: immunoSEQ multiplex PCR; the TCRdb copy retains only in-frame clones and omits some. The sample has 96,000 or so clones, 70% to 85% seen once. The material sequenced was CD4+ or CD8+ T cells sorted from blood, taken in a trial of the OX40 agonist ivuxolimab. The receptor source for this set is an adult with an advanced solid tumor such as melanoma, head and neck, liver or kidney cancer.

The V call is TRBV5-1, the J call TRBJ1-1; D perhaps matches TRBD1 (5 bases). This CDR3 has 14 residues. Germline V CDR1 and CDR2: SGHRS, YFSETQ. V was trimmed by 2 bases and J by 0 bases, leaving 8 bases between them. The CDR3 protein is CASSLQVLNTEAFF. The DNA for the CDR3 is TGCGCCAGCAGCTTACAGGTCTTGAACACTGAAGCTTTCTTT. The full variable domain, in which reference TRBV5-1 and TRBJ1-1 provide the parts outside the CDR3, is KAGVTQTPRYLIKTRGQQVTLSCSPISGHRSVSWYQQTPGQGLQFLFEYFSETQRNKGNFPGRFSGRQFSNSRSEMNVSTLELGDSALYLCASSLQVLNTEAFFGQGTRLTVV.

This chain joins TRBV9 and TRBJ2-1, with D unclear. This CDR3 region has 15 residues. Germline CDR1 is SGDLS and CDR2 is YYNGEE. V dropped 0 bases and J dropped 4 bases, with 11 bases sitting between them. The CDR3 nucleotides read TGTGCCAGCAGCGTAGGCCGCGGTCCTTACAATGAGCAGTTCTTC. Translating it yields CASSVGRGPYNEQFF.

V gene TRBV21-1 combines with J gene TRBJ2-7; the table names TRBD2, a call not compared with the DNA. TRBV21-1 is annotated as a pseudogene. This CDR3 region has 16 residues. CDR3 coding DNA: TGTGCCAGCAGCATACTAACTCTGGAAAGGAGGCACGAGCAGTACTTC. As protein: CASSILTLERRHEQYF.

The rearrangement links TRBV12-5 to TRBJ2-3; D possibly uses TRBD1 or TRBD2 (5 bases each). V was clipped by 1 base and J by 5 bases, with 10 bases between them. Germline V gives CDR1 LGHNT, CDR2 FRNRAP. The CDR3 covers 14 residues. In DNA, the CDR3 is TGTGCTAGTGGTTTGGGCCAGGGAGTAGATACGCAGTATTTT. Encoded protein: CASGLGQGVDTQYF. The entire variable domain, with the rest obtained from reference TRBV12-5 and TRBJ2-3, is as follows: DARVTQTPRHKVTEMGQEVTMRCQPILGHNTVFWYRQTMMQGLELLAYFRNRAPLDDSGMPKDRFSAEMPDATLATLKIQPSEPRDSAVYFCASGLGQGVDTQYFGPGTRLTVL.

The CDR3 coding sequence is TGTGCCAGCGTTAGGGGACCGTCCTCTGGAAACACCATATATTTT. Translated: CASVRGPSSGNTIYF. The J gene is TRBJ1-3, the V gene TRBV6-6; D perhaps matches TRBD1 (5 bases). The V and J ends lost 8 bases and 0 bases respectively, with 14 bases between them. The germline gives CDR1 MNHNY, CDR2 SVGAGI (reference sequence). This CDR3 spans 15 amino acids.

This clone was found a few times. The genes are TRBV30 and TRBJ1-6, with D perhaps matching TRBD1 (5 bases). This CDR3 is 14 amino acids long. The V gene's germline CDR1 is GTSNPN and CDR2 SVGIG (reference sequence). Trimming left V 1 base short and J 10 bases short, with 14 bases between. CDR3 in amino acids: CAWSEGQGGSPLHF. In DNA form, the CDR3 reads TGTGCCTGGAGTGAGGGGCAGGGAGGCTCACCCCTCCACTTT.

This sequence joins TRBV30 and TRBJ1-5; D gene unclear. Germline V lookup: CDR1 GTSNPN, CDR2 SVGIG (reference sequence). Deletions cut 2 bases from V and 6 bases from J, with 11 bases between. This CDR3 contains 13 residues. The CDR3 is CAWSQMSGQPQHF. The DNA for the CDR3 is TGTGCCTGGAGTCAAATGAGTGGTCAGCCCCAGCATTTT.

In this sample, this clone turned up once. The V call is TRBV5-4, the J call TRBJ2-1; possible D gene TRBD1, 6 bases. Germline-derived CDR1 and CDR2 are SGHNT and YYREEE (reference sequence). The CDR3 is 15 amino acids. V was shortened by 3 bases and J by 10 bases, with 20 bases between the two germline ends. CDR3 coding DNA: TGTGCCAGCAGCTCACCTCCTACAGGGCCAATAGAGCAGTTCTTC. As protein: CASSSPPTGPIEQFF. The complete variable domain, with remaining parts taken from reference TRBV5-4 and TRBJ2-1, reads ETGVTQSPTHLIKTRGQQVTLRCSSQSGHNTVSWYQQALGQGPQFIFQYYREEENGRGNFPPRFSGLQFPNYSSELNVNALELDDSALYLCASSSPPTGPIEQFFGPGTRLTVL.

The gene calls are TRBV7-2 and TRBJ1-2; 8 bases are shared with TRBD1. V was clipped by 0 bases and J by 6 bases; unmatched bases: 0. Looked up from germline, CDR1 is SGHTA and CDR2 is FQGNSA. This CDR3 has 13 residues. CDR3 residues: CASSLADRDGYTF. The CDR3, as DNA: TGTGCCAGCAGCTTAGCGGACAGGGATGGCTACACCTTC.

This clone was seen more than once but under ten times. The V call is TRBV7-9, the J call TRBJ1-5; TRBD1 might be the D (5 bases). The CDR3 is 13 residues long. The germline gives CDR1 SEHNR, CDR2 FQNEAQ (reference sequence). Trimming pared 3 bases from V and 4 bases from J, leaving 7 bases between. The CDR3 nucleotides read TGTGCCAGCAGCTTCGGGGGGAATCAGCCCCAGCATTTT. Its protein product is CASSFGGNQPQHF.

Here the CDR3 DNA reads TGTGCCAGCAACCCGGGACAGGGGGCCAATCAGCCCCAGCATTTT. This sequence encodes CASNPGQGANQPQHF. V is TRBV6-5 and J is TRBJ1-5, with TRBD1 identical over 12 bases. Germline V gene data show CDR1 as MNHEY and CDR2 as SVGAGI. Trimming at V came to 7 bases and at J to 3 bases, leaving 4 bases not matched to a gene. This CDR3 has 15 amino acids.

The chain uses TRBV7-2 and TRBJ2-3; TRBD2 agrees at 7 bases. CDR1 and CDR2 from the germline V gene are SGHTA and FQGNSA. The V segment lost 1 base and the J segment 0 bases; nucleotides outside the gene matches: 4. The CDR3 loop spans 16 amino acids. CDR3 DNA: TGTGCCAGCAGCTTAGACGGGAGGCCTAGCACAGATACGCAGTATTTT. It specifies CASSLDGRPSTDTQYF.

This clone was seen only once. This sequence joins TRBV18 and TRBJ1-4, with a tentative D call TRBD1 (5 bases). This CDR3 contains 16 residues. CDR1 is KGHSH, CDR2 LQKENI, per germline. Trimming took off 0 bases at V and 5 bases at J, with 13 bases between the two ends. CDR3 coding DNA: TGTGCCAGCTCACCACCCGATGGGACCCAAAATGAAAAACTGTTTTTT. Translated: CASSPPDGTQNEKLFF.

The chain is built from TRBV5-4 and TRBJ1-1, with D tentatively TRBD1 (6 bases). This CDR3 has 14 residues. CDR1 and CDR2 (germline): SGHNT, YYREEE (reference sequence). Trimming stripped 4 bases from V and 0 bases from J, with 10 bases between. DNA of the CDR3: TGTGCCAGCAGCCGCAGGGGCTTGAACACTGAAGCTTTCTTT. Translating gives CASSRRGLNTEAFF.

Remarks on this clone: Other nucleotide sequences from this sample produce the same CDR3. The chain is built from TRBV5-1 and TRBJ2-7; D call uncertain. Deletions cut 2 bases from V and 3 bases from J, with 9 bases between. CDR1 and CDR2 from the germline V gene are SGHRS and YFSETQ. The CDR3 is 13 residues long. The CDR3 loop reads CASSLETNYEQYF. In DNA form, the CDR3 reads TGCGCCAGCAGCTTAGAGACAAACTACGAGCAGTACTTC. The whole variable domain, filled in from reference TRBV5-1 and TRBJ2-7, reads KAGVTQTPRYLIKTRGQQVTLSCSPISGHRSVSWYQQTPGQGLQFLFEYFSETQRNKGNFPGRFSGRQFSNSRSEMNVSTLELGDSALYLCASSLETNYEQYFGPGTRLTVT.

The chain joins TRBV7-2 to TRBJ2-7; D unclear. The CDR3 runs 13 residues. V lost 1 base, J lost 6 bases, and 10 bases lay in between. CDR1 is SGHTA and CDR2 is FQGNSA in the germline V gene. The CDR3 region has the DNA TGTGCCAGCAGCTTAGAAGGGTCCCTCGAGCAGTACTTC. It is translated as CASSLEGSLEQYF.

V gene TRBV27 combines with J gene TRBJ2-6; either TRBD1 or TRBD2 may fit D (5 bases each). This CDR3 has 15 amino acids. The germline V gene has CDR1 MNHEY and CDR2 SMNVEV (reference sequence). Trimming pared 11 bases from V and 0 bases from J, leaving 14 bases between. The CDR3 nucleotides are TGTGCCTGGGACCCTGGGGTCTCTGGGGCCAACGTCCTGACTTTC. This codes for CAWDPGVSGANVLTF.

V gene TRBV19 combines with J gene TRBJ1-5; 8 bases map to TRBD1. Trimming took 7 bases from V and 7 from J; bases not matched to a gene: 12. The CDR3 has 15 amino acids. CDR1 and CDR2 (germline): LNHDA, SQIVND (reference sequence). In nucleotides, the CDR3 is TGTGCCAGTATCAGACGGACAGGGCCAGGCCAGCCCCAGCATTTT. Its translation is CASIRRTGPGQPQHF.

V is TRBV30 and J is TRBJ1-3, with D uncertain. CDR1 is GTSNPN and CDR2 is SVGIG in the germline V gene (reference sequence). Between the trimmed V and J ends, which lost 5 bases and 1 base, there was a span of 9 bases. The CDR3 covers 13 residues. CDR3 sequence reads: CAWDLGSGNTIYF. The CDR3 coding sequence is TGTGCCTGGGACTTAGGGTCTGGAAACACCATATATTTT.

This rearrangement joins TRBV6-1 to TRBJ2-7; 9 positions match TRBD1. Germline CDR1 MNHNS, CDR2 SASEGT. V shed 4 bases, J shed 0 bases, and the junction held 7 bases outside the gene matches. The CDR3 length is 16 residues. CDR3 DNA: TGTGCCAGCAGTGTAGGACAGGGGCCAAGCTCCTACGAGCAGTACTTC. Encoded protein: CASSVGQGPSSYEQYF.

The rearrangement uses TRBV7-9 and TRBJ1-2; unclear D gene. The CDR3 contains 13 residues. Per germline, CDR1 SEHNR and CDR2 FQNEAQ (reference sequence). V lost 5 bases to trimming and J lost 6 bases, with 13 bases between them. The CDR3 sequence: CASSRPGINGYTF. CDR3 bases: TGTGCCAGCAGCCGTCCGGGTATCAATGGCTACACCTTC.

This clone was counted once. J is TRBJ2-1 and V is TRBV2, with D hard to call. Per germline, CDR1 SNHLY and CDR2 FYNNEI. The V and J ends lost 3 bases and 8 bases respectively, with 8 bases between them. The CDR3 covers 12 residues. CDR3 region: CASSEEIYEQFF. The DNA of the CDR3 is TGTGCCAGCAGTGAGGAGATCTATGAGCAGTTCTTC.

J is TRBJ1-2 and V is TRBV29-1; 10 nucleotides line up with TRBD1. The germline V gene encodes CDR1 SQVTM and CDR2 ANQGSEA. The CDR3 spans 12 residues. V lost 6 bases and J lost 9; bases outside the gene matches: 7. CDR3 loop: CSVSTGGDRYTF. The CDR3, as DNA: TGCAGCGTGTCGACAGGGGGCGATCGCTACACCTTC.

CDR3: CASSVGAEDSNQPQHF. The CDR3 region has the DNA TGTGCCAGCAGCGTAGGGGCGGAAGATAGCAATCAGCCCCAGCATTTT. The J gene is TRBJ1-5, the V gene TRBV9; D ambiguous. This CDR3 contains 16 residues. Trimming pared 0 bases from V and 0 bases from J, leaving 10 bases between. Germline lookup yields CDR1 SGDLS and CDR2 YYNGEE.

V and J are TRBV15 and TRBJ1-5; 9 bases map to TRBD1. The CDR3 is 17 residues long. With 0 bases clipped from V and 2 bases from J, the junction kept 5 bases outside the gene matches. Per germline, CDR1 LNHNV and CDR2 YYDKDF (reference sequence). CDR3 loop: CATSRDPRTGGNQPQHF. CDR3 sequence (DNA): TGTGCCACCAGCAGAGATCCGAGGACAGGGGGCAATCAGCCCCAGCATTTT.

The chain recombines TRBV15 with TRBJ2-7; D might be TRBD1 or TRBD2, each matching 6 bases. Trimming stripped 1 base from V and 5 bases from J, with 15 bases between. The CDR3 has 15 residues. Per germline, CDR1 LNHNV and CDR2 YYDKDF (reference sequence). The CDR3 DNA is TGTGCCACCAGCAGAGCCCCCATACGGGGGCACGAGCAGTACTTC. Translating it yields CATSRAPIRGHEQYF.